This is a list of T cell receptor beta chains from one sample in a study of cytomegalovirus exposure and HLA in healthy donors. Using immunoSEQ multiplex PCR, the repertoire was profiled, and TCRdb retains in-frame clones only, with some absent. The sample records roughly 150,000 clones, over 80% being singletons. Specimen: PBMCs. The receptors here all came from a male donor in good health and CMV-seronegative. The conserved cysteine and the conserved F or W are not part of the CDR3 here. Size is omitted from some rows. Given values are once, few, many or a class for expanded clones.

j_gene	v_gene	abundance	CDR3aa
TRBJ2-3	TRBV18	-	ASSQRQGGGDTQY
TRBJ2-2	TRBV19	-	ASSGDRGQNTGELF
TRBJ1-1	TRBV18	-	ASSSDRVEAF
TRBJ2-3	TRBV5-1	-	ASSWGQDTQY
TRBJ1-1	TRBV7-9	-	ASSLTGGVNTEAF
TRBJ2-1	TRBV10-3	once	AIWAGGSYYEQF
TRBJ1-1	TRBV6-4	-	ASSRQRNTEAF
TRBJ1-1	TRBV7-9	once	AIYRGQGWTEAF
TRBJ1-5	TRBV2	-	ASSGGRGVGQPQH
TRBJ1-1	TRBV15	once	ATTKGGMNTEAF
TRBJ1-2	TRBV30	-	AWSPRTDGYT
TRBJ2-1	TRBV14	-	ASSRDPEGQRNEQF
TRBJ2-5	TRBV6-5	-	ASRNRGGEGETQY
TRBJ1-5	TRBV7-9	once	ASSGGVPSNQPQH
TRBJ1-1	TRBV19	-	ASSKTMNTEAF
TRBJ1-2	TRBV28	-	ASSLSDRNYGYT